The 26 T cell receptor beta chains below were found in one sample sequenced in a study of blood T cell repertoires in COVID-19. Produced via immunoSEQ multiplex PCR; TCRdb's table is partial and in-frame only. The sample holds some 170,000 clones, 82% seen once. Sequenced material: peripheral blood. These receptors were taken from a woman in her 70s with acute or convalescent COVID-19.

This chain links TRBV7-2 with TRBJ1-5, with D maybe TRBD1 (6 bases). This CDR3 is 14 amino acids long. Looked up from germline, CDR1 is SGHTA and CDR2 is FQGNSA. Trimming removed 5 bases from V and 6 bases from J, with 14 bases in between. The CDR3 is CASSLDRFSQPQHF. CDR3 sequence (DNA): TGTGCCAGCAGCCTTGACAGGTTTAGTCAGCCCCAGCATTTT.

V is TRBV7-8 and J is TRBJ1-2; D gene ambiguous. Germline lookup yields CDR1 SGHVS and CDR2 FQNEAQ. This CDR3 contains 15 residues. The V gene lost 6 bases and the J gene lost 0 bases, with 14 bases spanning the gap. CDR3 DNA: TGTGCCAGCAGAAGAGAGCGGCAACCTAACTATGGCTACACCTTC. The encoded protein is CASRRERQPNYGYTF.

This clone occurred a few times. The CDR3: CASSFYYEQYF. DNA for the CDR3: TGTGCCAGCAGTTTTTACTACGAGCAGTACTTC. The chain employs TRBV12-3 or TRBV12-4 and TRBJ2-7; no clear D. Trimming took off 3 bases at V and 3 bases at J, with 3 bases between the two ends. The CDR3 has 11 amino acids.

The chain has TRBV24-1 and TRBJ2-1; TRBD1 matches at 7 bases. CDR3 length: 16 residues. Germline V lookup: CDR1 KGHDR, CDR2 SFDVKD. Germline trimming cut 5 bases from V and 4 bases from J; bases unmatched to any gene: 10. The CDR3 DNA reads TGTGCCACCAGTGGTAACAGGGGTAAAGGGTACAATGAGCAGTTCTTC. Translation gives CATSGNRGKGYNEQFF.

CDR3 sequence reads: CASSLAGGLAKNIQYF. In DNA form, the CDR3 reads TGTGCCAGCAGTTTGGCGGGCGGACTAGCCAAAAACATTCAGTACTTC. The J gene is TRBJ2-4, the V gene TRBV28; a weak D match, TRBD2 (5 bases). CDR3 size: 16 residues. V was cut by 3 bases and J by 0 bases, with 12 bases left in between. CDR1 is MDHEN, CDR2 SYDVKM, per germline.

The rearrangement joins TRBV11-2 to TRBJ1-1; 8 bases agree with TRBD1. The CDR3 contains 15 residues. Unmatched junction bases numbered 10, after V lost 5 bases and J lost 5 bases. Germline-derived CDR1 and CDR2 are SGHAT and FQNNGV. CDR3 region: CASSPSRGLRTEAFF. The CDR3 DNA reads TGTGCCAGCAGCCCGAGCAGGGGGCTTCGGACTGAAGCTTTCTTT.

The rearrangement links TRBV29-1 to TRBJ2-3; 11 bases agree with TRBD2. Looked up from germline, CDR1 is SQVTM and CDR2 is ANQGSEA. There are 15 residues in the CDR3. J gave up 4 bases and V 5 bases, and 8 bases lay outside the gene matches. Here the CDR3 reads CSVIHSGRVADTQYF. CDR3 sequence (DNA): TGCAGCGTTATACATAGCGGGAGGGTTGCAGATACGCAGTATTTT.

The rearrangement links TRBV7-2 to TRBJ2-5, with TRBD1 identical over 7 bases. J gave up 3 bases and V 5 bases, and 9 bases lay outside the gene matches. In germline, CDR1 is SGHTA, CDR2 FQGNSA. The CDR3 extends over 15 amino acids. CDR3 coding DNA: TGTGCCAGCAGCCCGGTGGGGACAGATAAAGAGACCCAGTACTTC. As protein: CASSPVGTDKETQYF.

The chain links TRBV5-4 to TRBJ2-2, with 12 nucleotides matching TRBD2. This CDR3 has 16 amino acids. V lost 4 bases and J lost 6; bases outside the gene matches: 7. CDR1 SGHNT and CDR2 YYREEE come from the germline V gene (reference sequence). The CDR3 loop is CASSVGLAGMAGELFF. The CDR3 DNA is TGTGCCAGCAGCGTCGGACTAGCGGGAATGGCCGGGGAGCTGTTTTTT.

The sample holds a few counts of this clone. The chain recombines TRBV11-3 with TRBJ2-5, with a weak D call TRBD1 (5 bases). The CDR3 spans 15 residues. Germline loops: CDR1 SGHNT, CDR2 YENEEA. Trimming stripped 2 bases from V and 2 bases from J, with 12 bases between. Here the CDR3 DNA reads TGTGCCAGCAGCTTAACGTCTGCAGGGCAAGAGACCCAGTACTTC. Encoded protein: CASSLTSAGQETQYF.

V usage is TRBV5-6 and J usage is TRBJ1-2, with D possibly being TRBD1 (5 bases). The CDR3 has 11 amino acids. Trimming stripped 5 bases from V and 9 bases from J, with 11 bases between. Germline V gene sequence: CDR1 SGHDT, CDR2 YYEEEE. The CDR3 loop reads CASRSTGSYTF. The DNA of the CDR3 is TGTGCCAGCAGATCTACAGGAAGCTACACCTTC. Using reference TRBV5-6 and TRBJ1-2 for the parts outside the CDR3, the full variable domain is DAGVTQSPTHLIKTRGQQVTLRCSPKSGHDTVSWYQQALGQGPQFIFQYYEEEERQRGNFPDRFSGHQFPNYSSELNVNALLLGDSALYLCASRSTGSYTFGSGTRLTVV.

The chain joins TRBV5-1 to TRBJ1-1; TRBD1 might be the D (5 bases). Germline CDR1 and CDR2: SGHRS and YFSETQ. V lost 0 bases and J 4 bases, leaving 13 bases between the germline ends. The CDR3 sequence is 15 residues long. DNA for the CDR3: TGCGCCAGCAGCTTGGCTCAGGGTGGCACCACTGAAGCTTTCTTT. Translated: CASSLAQGGTTEAFF.

The gene calls are TRBV27 and TRBJ2-3; D gene unclear. CDR1 is MNHEY and CDR2 is SMNVEV in the germline V gene (reference sequence). CDR3 length: 14 residues. The V end was cut by 3 bases, the J end by 2 bases, with 9 bases between. The CDR3 nucleotides are TGTGCCAGCAGTTTCCAACTATACACAGATACGCAGTATTTT. It is translated as CASSFQLYTDTQYF.

This chain uses TRBV5-1 with TRBJ1-1; 11 positions match TRBD1. This CDR3 has 13 amino acids. J gave up 6 bases and V 4 bases, and 2 bases lay outside the gene matches. The germline V gene encodes CDR1 SGHRS and CDR2 YFSETQ. The CDR3 sequence: CASSPGQGAEAFF. The CDR3 region has the DNA TGCGCCAGCAGCCCGGGACAGGGGGCTGAAGCTTTCTTT. The full variable domain, completed using reference TRBV5-1 and TRBJ1-1, is KAGVTQTPRYLIKTRGQQVTLSCSPISGHRSVSWYQQTPGQGLQFLFEYFSETQRNKGNFPGRFSGRQFSNSRSEMNVSTLELGDSALYLCASSPGQGAEAFFGQGTRLTVV.

This clone was seen just once. The chain couples TRBV3-1 (or the pseudogene TRBV3-2) to TRBJ1-2; no reliable D call. V was trimmed by 6 bases and J by 9 bases, leaving 17 bases between them. The germline gives CDR1 LGHDT, CDR2 YNNKEL (reference sequence). This CDR3 has 13 residues. The CDR3 DNA reads TGTGCCAGCAGTCATAGAGGTTCCCCAAGCTACACCTTC. Translating it yields CASSHRGSPSYTF.

The count of this clone is one. The J gene is TRBJ1-2, the V gene TRBV5-1; D may be TRBD1 (5 bases). CDR1 and CDR2 (germline): SGHRS, YFSETQ. V lost 0 bases, J lost 4 bases, and 7 bases lay in between. The CDR3 covers 13 residues. DNA of the CDR3: TGCGCCAGCAGCTTGGAACAGGCCTATGGCTACACCTTC. It translates to CASSLEQAYGYTF.

The genes are TRBV9 and TRBJ1-2, with D perhaps TRBD1 (5 bases). The CDR3 length is 15 residues. Per the germline V gene, CDR1 is SGDLS and CDR2 is YYNGEE. Trimming took 0 bases from V and 3 from J, leaving 12 bases between them. CDR3 region: CASSVGPGRDYGYTF. As DNA, the CDR3 is TGTGCCAGCAGCGTAGGCCCAGGGAGGGACTATGGCTACACCTTC.

The V call is TRBV7-6, the J call TRBJ1-2; tentative D call: TRBD1 (5 bases). V dropped 5 bases and J dropped 6 bases, with 13 bases sitting between them. Germline-derived CDR1 and CDR2 are SGHVS and FNYEAQ. The CDR3 totals 13 residues. In nucleotides, the CDR3 is TGTGCCAGCAGCATCACCGGGACTAATGGCTACACCTTC. Translating gives CASSITGTNGYTF.

This clone was seen more than once but under ten times. The chain uses TRBV27 and TRBJ2-1, with a tentative D call TRBD2 (6 bases). The CDR3 covers 14 residues. Trimming pared 9 bases from V and 2 bases from J, leaving 14 bases between. Germline loops: CDR1 MNHEY, CDR2 SMNVEV (reference sequence). The chain's CDR3 is CASRPGVPYNEQFF. The CDR3 coding sequence is TGTGCCAGTCGCCCGGGAGTCCCCTACAATGAGCAGTTCTTC.

The V gene is TRBV27, the J gene TRBJ2-1, with 14 bases lining up with TRBD2. The V gene's germline CDR1 is MNHEY and CDR2 SMNVEV (reference sequence). The CDR3 runs 16 residues. V shed 6 bases, J shed 10 bases, and the junction held 11 bases outside the gene matches. CDR3 residues: CASRSPGLAGVREQFF. The CDR3 nucleotides are TGTGCCAGCAGGTCACCGGGACTAGCGGGAGTGAGGGAGCAGTTCTTC.

The chain employs TRBV25-1 and TRBJ2-5, with 9 bases lining up with TRBD1. This CDR3 is 13 amino acids long. Germline CDR1 MGHDK, CDR2 SYGVNS. The trim removed 4 bases at V and 9 bases at J, leaving 6 bases unmatched. The CDR3 DNA sequence: TGTGCCAGCAGTGGGGGACAGGGCTCCCCCCAGTACTTC. Translated, it gives CASSGGQGSPQYF.

This chain connects TRBV7-9 to TRBJ1-4; 8 bases match TRBD1. Germline values: CDR1 SEHNR, CDR2 FQNEAQ (reference sequence). The CDR3 is made up of 17 amino acids. V shed 5 bases, J shed 8 bases, and the junction held 16 bases outside the gene matches. As DNA, the CDR3 is TGTGCCAGCAGCCCTCAAGGGCCGACAGGGGCAAACGAAAAACTGTTTTTT. Its protein is CASSPQGPTGANEKLFF.

This sequence joins TRBV6-6 and TRBJ1-1; tentatively, D is TRBD1 (6 bases). Germline V gene data show CDR1 as MNHNY and CDR2 as SVGAGI (reference sequence). V lost 7 bases, J lost 8 bases, and 20 bases lay in between. The CDR3 sequence is 14 residues long. CDR3 in amino acids: CASTLPGGGLEAFF. The CDR3 DNA is TGTGCCAGCACCCTGCCTGGGGGGGGCCTCGAAGCTTTCTTT.

On this clone: Being one base from a much bigger clone, this may be a read error. The chain combines TRBV6-5 with TRBJ2-5; no reliable D call. This CDR3 is 11 amino acids long. Germline lookup yields CDR1 MNHEY and CDR2 SVGAGI. V dropped 5 bases and J dropped 5 bases, with 6 bases sitting between them. This CDR3 is CASSLGETQYF. The CDR3 nucleotides read TGTGCCAGCAGTCTCGGGGAGACCCAGTACTTC.

The chain links TRBV4-1 to TRBJ2-1, with D perhaps matching TRBD1 (6 bases). The V gene's germline CDR1 is MGHRA and CDR2 YSYEKL. This CDR3 has 14 residues. Deletions cut 3 bases from V and 7 bases from J, with 13 bases between. The CDR3 protein is CASSHPLRGNEQFF. The DNA for the CDR3 is TGCGCCAGCAGCCACCCCTTAAGGGGGAATGAGCAGTTCTTC.

The chain uses TRBV6-5 and TRBJ2-1; D uncertain. From germline, CDR1 is MNHEY and CDR2 SVGAGI. The V gene lost 0 bases and the J gene lost 10 bases, with 16 bases spanning the gap. This CDR3 comprises 15 residues. The CDR3 loop is CASSYSAGVSWEQFF. The CDR3 DNA is TGTGCCAGCAGTTACTCGGCAGGCGTCAGTTGGGAGCAGTTCTTC.